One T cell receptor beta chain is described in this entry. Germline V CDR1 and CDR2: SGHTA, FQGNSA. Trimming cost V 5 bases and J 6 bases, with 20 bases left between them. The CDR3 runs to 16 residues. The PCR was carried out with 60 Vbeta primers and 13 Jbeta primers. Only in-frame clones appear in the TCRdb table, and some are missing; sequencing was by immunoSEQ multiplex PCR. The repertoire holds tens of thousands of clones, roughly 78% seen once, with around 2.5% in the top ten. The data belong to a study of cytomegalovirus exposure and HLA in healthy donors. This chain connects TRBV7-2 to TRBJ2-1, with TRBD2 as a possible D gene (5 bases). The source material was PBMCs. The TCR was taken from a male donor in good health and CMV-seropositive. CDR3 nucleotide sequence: TGTGCCAGCAGCACACCTAGGGCTAGCAAACGCAATGAGCAGTTCTTC. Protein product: CASSTPRASKRNEQFF.